This T cell receptor (beta chain) was documented in a study of shared clonotypes between healthy human individuals. Study results and caveats: It was the non-shared clonotypes that had lower generation probabilities than clonotypes shared by all four donors. Donors were few, which limited the genetic and exposure-history diversity represented. Naive subsets generally exceeded memory subsets in estimated richness.

A note on this clone: Its antigen remains unknown.

The repertoire was sequenced with immunoSEQ multiplex PCR; TCRdb's copy has only in-frame clones and lacks some. The data show 950,000 to 1,100,000 clones, about 80% seen once. The CDR3 length is 16 residues. Germline V CDR1 and CDR2: MDHEN, SYDVKM. Trimming at V came to 6 bases and at J to 8 bases, leaving 15 bases not matched to a gene. The source is a man aged 18 to 35 in good health. Some clones in this sample may be carry-over from other donors' samples. Sequenced sample: memory CD4+ T cells from PBMCs. Noted subset: CD45RA-negative fraction. The chain joins TRBV28 to TRBJ2-1, with 8 bases fitting TRBD1. Written as DNA, the CDR3 is TGTGCCAGCAGCCCGGGCCCAGGACAGGGCATGCATGAGCAGTTCTTC. It is translated as CASSPGPGQGMHEQFF.